The 22 T cell receptor beta chains given below trace back to one sample, sequenced in a study of cytomegalovirus exposure and HLA in healthy donors. The study ran its PCR with 60 Vbeta and 13 Jbeta primers. Method: immunoSEQ multiplex PCR; TCRdb's copy keeps in-frame clones and lacks some. The repertoire holds about 120,000 clones, with approximately 87% as singletons. The material sequenced was PBMCs. These receptors were collected from a man younger than 35 in good health and CMV-seropositive.

This chain uses TRBV2 with TRBJ1-2; no firm D call. The germline gives CDR1 SNHLY, CDR2 FYNNEI. The V and J ends lost 6 bases and 0 bases respectively, with 14 bases between them. The CDR3 spans 15 residues. DNA of the CDR3: TGTGCCAGCAGGGAGGACGGCTTTGCTAACTATGGCTACACCTTC. Amino acid sequence: CASREDGFANYGYTF.

The rearrangement joins TRBV10-3 to TRBJ1-1; TRBD1 matches 7 bases. With V trimmed by 5 bases and J by 5 bases, 5 bases remained unmatched. The length of the CDR3 is 13 residues. Germline V gives CDR1 ENHRY, CDR2 SYGVKD. The CDR3 protein is CAISRTGETEAFF. The CDR3 DNA sequence: TGTGCCATCAGTCGAACAGGGGAGACTGAAGCTTTCTTT.

This CDR3 is CASSIGAASTDTQYF. DNA of the CDR3: TGTGCCAGTAGTATAGGAGCGGCTTCCACAGATACGCAGTATTTT. The chain recombines TRBV19 with TRBJ2-3; tentatively, D is TRBD2 (5 bases). The CDR3 has 15 residues. V was cut by 1 base and J by 2 bases, with 10 bases left in between. Germline CDR1 is LNHDA and CDR2 is SQIVND (reference sequence).

On this clone: The junction and the germline gene differ at one end; a read error may be behind it. The rearrangement joins TRBV7-9 to TRBJ2-5; D remains unclear. Germline V lookup: CDR1 SEHNR, CDR2 FQNEAQ (reference sequence). The CDR3 covers 12 residues. This CDR3 reads CSSSFLQETQYF. CDR3 coding DNA: TGTTCCAGCAGCTTTCTGCAAGAGACCCAGTACTTC.

V is TRBV7-9 and J is TRBJ2-4; 10 bases match TRBD1. Germline CDR1 and CDR2: SEHNR and FQNEAQ (reference sequence). V was clipped by 4 bases and J by 6 bases; unmatched bases: 9. The CDR3 has 16 residues. The CDR3, as DNA: TGTGCCAGCAGCTACCAGACAGGGGGCCTCGGAAACATTCAGTACTTC. Amino acid sequence: CASSYQTGGLGNIQYF.

A remark on this clone: It may be a read error: a sequence one base away is much more abundant. The chain joins TRBV11-1 to TRBJ2-2; TRBD1 agrees at 7 bases. Trimming cost V 1 base and J 1 base; bases outside gene matches: 0. CDR1 SGHAT and CDR2 FQDESV come from the germline V gene (reference sequence). The CDR3 spans 15 residues. The CDR3 loop reads CASSLGTGNTGELFF. CDR3 DNA sequence: TGTGCCAGCAGCTTAGGGACAGGGAACACCGGGGAGCTGTTTTTT.

V is TRBV4-1 and J is TRBJ1-1, with 9 bases matching TRBD1. Germline V gene sequence: CDR1 MGHRA, CDR2 YSYEKL. The CDR3 runs to 15 residues. Trimming cost V 3 bases and J 6 bases; bases outside gene matches: 8. The DNA for the CDR3 is TGCGCCAGCAGCCAGGAGGACAGGGGCAGGGCTGAAGCTTTCTTT. It yields the protein CASSQEDRGRAEAFF.

The count of this clone is one. The rearrangement links TRBV30 to TRBJ1-6; 10 bases align to TRBD1. V was clipped by 5 bases and J by 8 bases; unmatched bases: 9. Germline V gives CDR1 GTSNPN, CDR2 SVGIG (reference sequence). CDR3 length: 15 residues. The CDR3 sequence: CAWGSGQGSYSPLHF. The CDR3 bases are TGTGCCTGGGGTTCGGGACAGGGGTCGTATTCACCCCTCCACTTT.

The rearrangement joins TRBV7-6 to TRBJ2-1; D not certain. Between the trimmed V and J ends, which lost 5 bases and 3 bases, there was a span of 20 bases. The CDR3 consists of 17 residues. Germline V gives CDR1 SGHVS, CDR2 FNYEAQ. CDR3 nucleotide sequence: TGTGCCAGCAGCCGTCGACTCGAGCTGGGTAACTACAATGAGCAGTTCTTC. It specifies CASSRRLELGNYNEQFF.

V usage is TRBV29-1 and J usage is TRBJ2-5, with D hard to call. Trimming shortened V by 6 bases and J by 2 bases, and 16 bases separated the two germline ends. Germline CDR1 reads SQVTM; CDR2 reads ANQGSEA. CDR3 length: 14 amino acids. The CDR3 region is CSVAPPLRQETQYF. DNA for the CDR3: TGCAGCGTCGCCCCGCCCCTGAGACAAGAGACCCAGTACTTC.

CDR3 sequence: CSGRGYLGGGGTDTQYF. The CDR3 bases are TGCAGCGGCCGAGGGTACTTAGGAGGGGGCGGCACAGATACGCAGTATTTT. J is TRBJ2-3 and V is TRBV29-1; maybe TRBD1 (7 bases). CDR1 and CDR2 from the germline V gene are SQVTM and ANQGSEA. Trimming took off 7 bases at V and 1 base at J, with 24 bases between the two ends. The CDR3 spans 17 residues.

V usage is TRBV7-2 and J usage is TRBJ2-7; 9 bases align to TRBD1. In germline, CDR1 is SGHTA, CDR2 FQGNSA. This CDR3 spans 15 amino acids. Trimming removed 2 bases from V and 1 base from J; junction bases left unmatched: 3. In nucleotides, the CDR3 is TGTGCCAGCAGCTTATACAGGGGGCAATCCTACGAGCAGTACTTC. It translates to CASSLYRGQSYEQYF.

The J gene is TRBJ1-2, the V gene TRBV2; TRBD1 matches at 7 bases. The V segment lost 5 bases and the J segment 7 bases; nucleotides outside the gene matches: 4. In germline, CDR1 is SNHLY, CDR2 FYNNEI. The CDR3 contains 12 residues. CDR3 sequence: CASSQTGFGYTF. CDR3 sequence (DNA): TGTGCCAGCAGTCAGACAGGGTTTGGCTACACCTTC.

The chain links TRBV6-5 to TRBJ1-6; 9 bases map to TRBD1. The CDR3 sequence is 15 residues long. The trim removed 5 bases at V and 9 bases at J, leaving 8 bases unmatched. The germline CDR1 and CDR2 sequences are MNHEY and SVGAGI. CDR3 sequence (DNA): TGTGCCAGCAGTAACGGACAGGGGTACGGTTCACCCCTCCACTTT. Its translation: CASSNGQGYGSPLHF.

The V call is TRBV6-6, the J call TRBJ1-6, with TRBD1 matching over 7 bases. The germline gives CDR1 MNHNY, CDR2 SVGAGI (reference sequence). Trimming removed 9 bases from V and 6 bases from J; junction bases left unmatched: 11. The CDR3 is 15 residues long. DNA for the CDR3: TGTGCCAGTTTTGAGTCCGGGACAGTTAATTCACCCCTCCACTTT. It is translated as CASFESGTVNSPLHF.

The CDR3 here is CASSFPGQGYEQYF. The CDR3 DNA reads TGTGCCAGCAGCTTCCCGGGACAGGGGTATGAGCAGTACTTC. The rearrangement joins TRBV5-6 to TRBJ2-7; 10 nucleotides match TRBD1. CDR3 length equals 14 residues. CDR1 is SGHDT and CDR2 is YYEEEE in the germline V gene. Trimming at V came to 2 bases and at J to 7 bases, leaving 6 bases not matched to a gene.

The CDR3: CASSPQSTGGQPQHF. DNA of the CDR3: TGTGCCAGCTCACCCCAATCGACAGGAGGTCAGCCCCAGCATTTT. The chain combines TRBV18 with TRBJ1-5, with D possibly matching TRBD1 (6 bases). This CDR3 region has 15 residues. Per the germline V gene, CDR1 is KGHSH and CDR2 is LQKENI. V was pared by 3 bases and J by 6 bases, with 15 bases between.

The gene calls are TRBV28 and TRBJ2-6; D might be TRBD2 (5 bases). V shed 3 bases and J shed 1 base, with 10 bases lying between them. This CDR3 spans 16 amino acids. The V gene's germline CDR1 is MDHEN and CDR2 SYDVKM. The CDR3 DNA is TGTGCCAGCAGTTTCGACTACGGGTCTGGGGCCAACGTCCTGACTTTC. The encoded protein is CASSFDYGSGANVLTF.

V and J are TRBV28 and TRBJ2-7, with TRBD1 matching 7 bases. The CDR3 has 14 amino acids. Germline CDR1 MDHEN, CDR2 SYDVKM. Unmatched junction bases numbered 4, after V lost 2 bases and J lost 3 bases. This CDR3 is CASSLEGGVYEQYF. The CDR3 coding sequence is TGTGCCAGCAGTTTAGAAGGGGGCGTCTACGAGCAGTACTTC.

The genes are TRBV2 and TRBJ2-3; TRBD1 agrees at 7 bases. Germline CDR1 SNHLY, CDR2 FYNNEI. The CDR3 consists of 14 residues. With V trimmed by 6 bases and J by 4 bases, 7 bases remained unmatched. In DNA form, the CDR3 reads TGTGCCAGCAGCGATGGGCAGGGGGCAGATACGCAGTATTTT. Protein product: CASSDGQGADTQYF.

This sequence joins TRBV10-2 and TRBJ1-5; D might be TRBD1 (5 bases). CDR1 is WSHSY and CDR2 is SAAADI in the germline V gene. V lost 4 bases to trimming and J lost 7 bases, with 11 bases between them. The CDR3 covers 13 residues. The CDR3 is CASSVAGQQPQHF. The DNA of the CDR3 is TGCGCCAGCAGTGTAGCAGGGCAACAGCCCCAGCATTTT.

This clone was seen a handful of times. The chain carries TRBV30 and TRBJ2-1; 9 bases fit TRBD2. V lost 3 bases, J lost 7 bases, and 4 bases stayed unmatched. There are 13 residues in the CDR3. The germline gives CDR1 GTSNPN, CDR2 SVGIG (reference sequence). The CDR3 protein is CAWRSSGVNEQFF. In DNA form, the CDR3 reads TGTGCCTGGAGATCTAGCGGGGTTAATGAGCAGTTCTTC.